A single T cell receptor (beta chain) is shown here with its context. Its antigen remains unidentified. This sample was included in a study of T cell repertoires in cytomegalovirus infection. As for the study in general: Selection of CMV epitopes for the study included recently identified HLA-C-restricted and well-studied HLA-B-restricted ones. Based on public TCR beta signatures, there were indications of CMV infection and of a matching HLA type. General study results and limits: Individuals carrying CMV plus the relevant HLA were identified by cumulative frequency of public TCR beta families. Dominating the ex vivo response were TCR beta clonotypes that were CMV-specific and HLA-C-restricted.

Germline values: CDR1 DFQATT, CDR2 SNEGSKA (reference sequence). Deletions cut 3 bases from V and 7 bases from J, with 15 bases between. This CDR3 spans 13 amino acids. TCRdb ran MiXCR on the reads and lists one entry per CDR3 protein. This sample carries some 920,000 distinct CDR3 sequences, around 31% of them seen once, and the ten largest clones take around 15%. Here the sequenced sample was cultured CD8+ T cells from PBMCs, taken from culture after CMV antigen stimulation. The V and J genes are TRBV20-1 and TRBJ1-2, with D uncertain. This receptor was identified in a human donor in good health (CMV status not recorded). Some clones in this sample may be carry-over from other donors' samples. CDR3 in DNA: TGCAGTGCTAGCTTCCGACCGGGCCTTGGCTACACCTTC. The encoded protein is CSASFRPGLGYTF.